The text below deals with one TCR beta chain. This specimen belongs to a study of T cell responses to AZD1222 COVID-19 vaccine. Profiled with immunoSEQ multiplex PCR; TCRdb holds only in-frame clones, not every one. The table includes tens of thousands of clones, approximately 87% detected once. The sequencing here drew on peripheral blood, taken on day 0 of MenACWY control vaccination. The clonotype was recovered from an adult in good health.

The CDR3 loop reads CASNPGNQPQHF. The CDR3 bases are TGTGCCAGCAATCCGGGCAATCAGCCCCAGCATTTT. The chain recombines TRBV6-5 with TRBJ1-5; no definite D call. The CDR3 runs to 12 residues. V gave up 7 bases and J gave up 2 bases, with 6 bases separating them. The germline V gene has CDR1 MNHEY and CDR2 SVGAGI.